This TCR beta chain was identified in a study of T cell repertoires in MIS-A myocarditis. V was trimmed by 2 bases and J by 1 base, leaving 6 bases between them. The CDR3 has 13 residues. CDR1 MRHNA and CDR2 SNTAGT come from the germline V gene. Using immunoSEQ multiplex PCR, the repertoire was profiled, and TCRdb retains in-frame clones only, with some absent. In the table there are more than 14,000 clones, roughly 81% of which are singletons. The origin of this receptor is a man between 18 and 29 years old with fulminant myocarditis from multisystem inflammatory syndrome in adults (MIS-A) after COVID-19. The V gene is TRBV6-4, the J gene TRBJ2-7; the D is unclear. The specimen sequenced was left ventricle heart tissue obtained at autopsy. The CDR3 DNA reads TGTGCCAGCAGTGACATCAGATCCTACGAGCAGTACTTC. Encoded protein: CASSDIRSYEQYF.